Listed here are 20 T cell receptor beta chains from one sample, sequenced in a study of T cells in localized non-small cell lung cancer. Here immunoSEQ multiplex PCR was the method, and the copy in TCRdb shows in-frame clones only, minus some. This sample has 13,000 to 15,000 clones, with about 80% found just once. Sequencing used peripheral blood, obtained before any cancer treatment. The receptors shown here come from an older female donor with stage I squamous cell lung carcinoma.

This rearrangement joins TRBV2 to TRBJ2-2, with D maybe TRBD1 (6 bases). CDR3 length equals 13 residues. Germline V gene sequence: CDR1 SNHLY, CDR2 FYNNEI. V was cut by 6 bases and J by 5 bases, with 10 bases left in between. The CDR3 protein is CASRAQGTGELFF. CDR3 sequence (DNA): TGTGCCAGCAGAGCACAGGGTACCGGGGAGCTGTTTTTT. Using reference TRBV2 and TRBJ2-2 for the parts outside the CDR3, the full variable domain is EPEVTQTPSHQVTQMGQEVILRCVPISNHLYFYWYRQILGQKVEFLVSFYNNEISEKSEIFDDQFSVERPDGSNFTLKIRSTKLEDSAMYFCASRAQGTGELFFGEGSRLTVL.

The J gene is TRBJ2-6, the V gene TRBV19; D perhaps matches TRBD1 (5 bases). V was pared by 6 bases and J by 1 base, with 13 bases between. CDR1 and CDR2 from the germline V gene are LNHDA and SQIVND (reference sequence). This CDR3 is 16 amino acids long. CDR3 DNA: TGTGCCAGTAGCCCCATATCAGGGTCTGGGGCCAACGTCCTGACTTTC. As protein: CASSPISGSGANVLTF.

V usage is TRBV30 and J usage is TRBJ1-5; tentative D call: TRBD1 (5 bases). Germline lookup yields CDR1 GTSNPN and CDR2 SVGIG (reference sequence). The CDR3 is 12 residues long. Trimming removed 2 bases at V and 6 bases at J, with 8 bases between. The CDR3 bases are TGTGCCTGGAGTCAGGGATCTCAGCCCCAGCATTTT. Amino acids: CAWSQGSQPQHF.

J is TRBJ1-2 and V is TRBV7-9; 8 bases are shared with TRBD1. Losses at the gene ends were 6 bases for V and 4 bases for J; bases not matched to a gene: 7. The CDR3 runs to 14 residues. CDR1 is SEHNR, CDR2 FQNEAQ, per germline (reference sequence). Written as DNA, the CDR3 is TGTGCCAGCAGTTCCGACAGGGGCGTCTATGGCTACACCTTC. This translates into CASSSDRGVYGYTF.

The chain has TRBV4-3 and TRBJ2-7; 9 nucleotides agree with TRBD1. Per germline, CDR1 LGHNA and CDR2 YSLEER. J gave up 4 bases and V 4 bases, and 8 bases lay outside the gene matches. The CDR3 consists of 15 residues. The CDR3 loop is CASSRLTGGEYEQYF. The CDR3 nucleotides read TGCGCCAGCAGCCGCTTAACAGGGGGCGAGTACGAGCAGTACTTC.

The chain couples TRBV7-9 to TRBJ1-2; unclear D gene. CDR1 is SEHNR, CDR2 FQNEAQ, per germline (reference sequence). The length of the CDR3 is 13 residues. Trimming pared 1 base from V and 6 bases from J, leaving 9 bases between. The CDR3 spells CASSLDSWDGYTF. As DNA, the CDR3 is TGTGCCAGCAGCTTAGACTCCTGGGATGGCTACACCTTC.

The chain links TRBV11-2 to TRBJ1-1, with D possibly being TRBD1 (6 bases). The CDR3 sequence is 13 residues long. V was clipped by 5 bases and J by 8 bases, with 15 bases between them. The germline CDR1 and CDR2 sequences are SGHAT and FQNNGV. CDR3 amino acids: CASSPKTGTEAFF. The CDR3 DNA is TGTGCCAGCAGCCCAAAGACAGGAACGGAAGCTTTCTTT. The variable domain in full, completed from reference TRBV11-2 and TRBJ1-1, reads EAGVAQSPRYKIIEKRQSVAFWCNPISGHATLYWYQQILGQGPKLLIQFQNNGVVDDSQLPKDRFSAERLKGVDSTLKIQPAKLEDSAVYLCASSPKTGTEAFFGQGTRLTVV.

The V call is TRBV25-1, the J call TRBJ2-7; 10 bases map to TRBD1. CDR3 length: 15 amino acids. With 4 bases clipped from V and 4 bases from J, the junction kept 7 bases outside the gene matches. Per germline, CDR1 MGHDK and CDR2 SYGVNS. The CDR3 is CASSGDRGRSYEQYF. The CDR3 DNA reads TGTGCCAGCAGTGGAGACAGGGGGCGGTCATACGAGCAGTACTTC.

This sequence joins TRBV10-3 and TRBJ2-7, with a tentative D call TRBD2 (7 bases). The germline V and J ends were trimmed by 0 bases and 3 bases, with 12 bases remaining between them. This CDR3 has 15 amino acids. Germline lookup yields CDR1 ENHRY and CDR2 SYGVKD. CDR3 coding DNA: TGTGCCATCAGTGAGTCGGGGGGGCCCATCTACGAGCAGTACTTC. Protein: CAISESGGPIYEQYF.

J is TRBJ2-5 and V is TRBV29-1; D is possibly TRBD1 (6 bases). This CDR3 is built from 12 residues. The germline gives CDR1 SQVTM, CDR2 ANQGSEA. Trimming took off 6 bases at V and 5 bases at J, with 13 bases between the two ends. DNA for the CDR3: TGCAGCGTGGGGAAGGGGGACGAGACCCAGTACTTC. This codes for CSVGKGDETQYF.

This clone was picked up one time. V usage is TRBV18 and J usage is TRBJ1-3; D is perhaps TRBD1 (5 bases). The germline CDR1 and CDR2 sequences are KGHSH and LQKENI. The CDR3 is 15 residues long. V shed 3 bases and J shed 2 bases, with 11 bases lying between them. CDR3 in DNA: TGTGCCAGCTCACCCGTGACAGTAGCTGGAAACACCATATATTTT. It translates to CASSPVTVAGNTIYF. Full variable domain (outside the CDR3, taken from reference TRBV18 and TRBJ1-3): NAGVMQNPRHLVRRRGQEARLRCSPMKGHSHVYWYRQLPEEGLKFMVYLQKENIIDESGMPKERFSAEFPKEGPSILRIQQVVRGDSAAYFCASSPVTVAGNTIYFGEGSWLTVV.

The J gene is TRBJ2-2, the V gene TRBV27; D remains unclear. CDR1 and CDR2 (germline): MNHEY, SMNVEV (reference sequence). Trimming shortened V by 2 bases and J by 0 bases, and 10 bases separated the two germline ends. The CDR3 runs to 16 residues. CDR3 nucleotides: TGTGCCAGCAGTTTAGTAGCCCCGGCGAACACCGGGGAGCTGTTTTTT. It translates to CASSLVAPANTGELFF.

The V and J genes are TRBV6-6 and TRBJ2-7; D is ambiguous. Trimming removed 5 bases at V and 3 bases at J, with 11 bases between. The CDR3 contains 13 residues. In germline, CDR1 is MNHNY, CDR2 SVGAGI (reference sequence). The CDR3: CASSTPQVYEQYF. The CDR3 DNA is TGTGCCAGCAGTACCCCGCAAGTCTACGAGCAGTACTTC.

The chain couples TRBV28 to TRBJ1-4; TRBD1 might be the D (6 bases). This CDR3 spans 12 amino acids. The germline gives CDR1 MDHEN, CDR2 SYDVKM. V was clipped by 7 bases and J by 7 bases, with 10 bases between them. The CDR3 DNA is TGTGCCAGCACGACAGGAACTGAAAAACTGTTTTTT. Residues: CASTTGTEKLFF.

V usage is TRBV5-6 and J usage is TRBJ1-3; tentative D call: TRBD1 (5 bases). This CDR3 comprises 19 residues. Germline lookup yields CDR1 SGHDT and CDR2 YYEEEE. The V end lost 4 bases, the J end lost 0 bases, and 23 bases lay between the germline ends. The CDR3 loop is CASSPAGRSGLFSGNTIYF. The CDR3 region has the DNA TGTGCCAGCAGCCCAGCGGGACGGAGCGGGCTCTTCTCTGGAAACACCATATATTTT. The whole variable domain, filled in from reference TRBV5-6 and TRBJ1-3, reads DAGVTQSPTHLIKTRGQQVTLRCSPKSGHDTVSWYQQALGQGPQFIFQYYEEEERQRGNFPDRFSGHQFPNYSSELNVNALLLGDSALYLCASSPAGRSGLFSGNTIYFGEGSWLTVV.

The chain carries TRBV27 and TRBJ2-7, with 9 bases that match TRBD1. Unmatched junction bases numbered 8, after V lost 5 bases and J lost 3 bases. Germline CDR1 MNHEY, CDR2 SMNVEV (reference sequence). This CDR3 contains 15 residues. The CDR3 DNA reads TGTGCCAGCAGTGAGCACAGGGGGCAGAGCTACGAGCAGTACTTC. Its protein is CASSEHRGQSYEQYF.

The rearrangement joins TRBV27 to TRBJ2-2; 7 nucleotides align to TRBD2. This CDR3 comprises 13 residues. CDR1 and CDR2 from the germline V gene are MNHEY and SMNVEV (reference sequence). The V and J ends lost 4 bases and 5 bases, in that order; junction bases with no gene match: 1. This chain's CDR3 is CASSSGGTGELFF. CDR3 coding DNA: TGTGCCAGCAGTTCGGGAGGAACCGGGGAGCTGTTTTTT.

The chain recombines TRBV6-6 with TRBJ2-5; D call uncertain. This CDR3 comprises 15 residues. Germline CDR1 MNHNY, CDR2 SVGAGI (reference sequence). V was shortened by 0 bases and J by 4 bases, with 12 bases between the two germline ends. For the CDR3, the DNA is TGTGCCAGCAGTTACTCTAAGGGCCTCGTAGAGACCCAGTACTTC. Its protein product is CASSYSKGLVETQYF.

This chain connects TRBV30 to TRBJ2-1, with 7 bases lining up with TRBD2. CDR3 size: 14 residues. The germline V gene has CDR1 GTSNPN and CDR2 SVGIG (reference sequence). The trim removed 0 bases at V and 10 bases at J, leaving 9 bases unmatched. As DNA, the CDR3 is TGTGCCTGGAGTGTATTCTCAACCGGGGGGGAGCAGTTCTTC. It yields the protein CAWSVFSTGGEQFF.

The chain has TRBV18 and TRBJ2-5; tentative D call: TRBD2 (7 bases). V was shortened by 8 bases and J by 4 bases, with 14 bases between the two germline ends. There are 13 residues in the CDR3. CDR1 and CDR2 (germline): KGHSH, LQKENI. CDR3 loop: CASHSGGAETQYF. The CDR3 DNA is TGTGCCAGCCATTCGGGGGGCGCAGAGACCCAGTACTTC.